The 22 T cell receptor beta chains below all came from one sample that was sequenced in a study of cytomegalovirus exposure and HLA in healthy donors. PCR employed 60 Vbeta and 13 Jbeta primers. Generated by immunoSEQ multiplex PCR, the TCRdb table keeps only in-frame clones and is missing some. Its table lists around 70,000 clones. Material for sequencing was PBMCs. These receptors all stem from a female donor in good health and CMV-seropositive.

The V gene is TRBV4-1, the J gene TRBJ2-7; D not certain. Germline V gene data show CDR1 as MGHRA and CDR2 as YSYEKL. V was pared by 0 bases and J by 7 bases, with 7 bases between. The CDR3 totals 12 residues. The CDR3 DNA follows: TGCGCCAGCAGCCAAGATTGGAGAGAGCAGTACTTC. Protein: CASSQDWREQYF.

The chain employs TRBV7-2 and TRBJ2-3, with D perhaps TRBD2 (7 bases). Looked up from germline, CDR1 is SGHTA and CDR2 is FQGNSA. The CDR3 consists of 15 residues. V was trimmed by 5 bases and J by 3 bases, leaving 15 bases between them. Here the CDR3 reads CASSQGGGGTDTQYF. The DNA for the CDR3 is TGTGCCAGCAGCCAAGGGGGGGGTGGGACAGATACGCAGTATTTT.

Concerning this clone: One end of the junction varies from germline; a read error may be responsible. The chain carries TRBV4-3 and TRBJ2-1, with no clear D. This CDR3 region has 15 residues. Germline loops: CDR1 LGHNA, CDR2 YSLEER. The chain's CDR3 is CASSQDRSSDNEQFF. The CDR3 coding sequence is TGCGCCAGCAGCCAAGATCGGAGCTCCGACAATGAGCAGTTCTTC.

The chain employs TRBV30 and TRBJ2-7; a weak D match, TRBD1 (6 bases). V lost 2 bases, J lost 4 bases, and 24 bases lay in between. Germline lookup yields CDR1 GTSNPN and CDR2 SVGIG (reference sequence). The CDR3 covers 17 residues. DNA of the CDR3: TGTGCCTGGAGTACTCCTCATACAGGGATGTTTTCTTACGAGCAGTACTTC. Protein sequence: CAWSTPHTGMFSYEQYF.

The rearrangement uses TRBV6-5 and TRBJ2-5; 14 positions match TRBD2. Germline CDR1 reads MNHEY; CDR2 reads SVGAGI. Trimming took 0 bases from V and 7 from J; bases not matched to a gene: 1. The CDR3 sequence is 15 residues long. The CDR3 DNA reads TGTGCCAGCAGTTACTCGACTAGCGGGGGGGCGACCCAGTACTTC. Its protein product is CASSYSTSGGATQYF.

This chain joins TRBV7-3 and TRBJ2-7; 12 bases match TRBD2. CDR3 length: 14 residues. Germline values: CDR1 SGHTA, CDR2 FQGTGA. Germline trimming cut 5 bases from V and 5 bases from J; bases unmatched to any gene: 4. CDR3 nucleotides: TGTGCCAGCAGCACGGGACTAGCGGGCGACGAGCAGTACTTC. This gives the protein CASSTGLAGDEQYF.

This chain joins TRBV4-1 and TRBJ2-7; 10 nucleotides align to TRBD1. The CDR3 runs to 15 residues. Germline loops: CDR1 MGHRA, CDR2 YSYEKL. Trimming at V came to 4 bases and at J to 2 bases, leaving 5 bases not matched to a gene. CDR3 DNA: TGCGCCAGCAGCCCCTCCGGGACAGGGGCCTACGAGCAGTACTTC. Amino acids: CASSPSGTGAYEQYF.

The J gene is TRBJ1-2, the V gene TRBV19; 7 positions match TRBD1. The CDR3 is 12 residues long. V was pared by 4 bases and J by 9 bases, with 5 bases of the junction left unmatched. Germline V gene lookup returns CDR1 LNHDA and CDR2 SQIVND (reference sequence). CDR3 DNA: TGTGCCAGTAGTACATCGGGACAGCGCTACACCTTC. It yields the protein CASSTSGQRYTF.

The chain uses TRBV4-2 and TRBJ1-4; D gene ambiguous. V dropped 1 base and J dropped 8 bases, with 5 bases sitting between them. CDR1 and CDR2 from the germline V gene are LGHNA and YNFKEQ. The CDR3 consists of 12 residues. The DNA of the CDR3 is TGTGCCAGCAGCCAAGTTAGCGAAAAACTGTTTTTT. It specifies CASSQVSEKLFF.

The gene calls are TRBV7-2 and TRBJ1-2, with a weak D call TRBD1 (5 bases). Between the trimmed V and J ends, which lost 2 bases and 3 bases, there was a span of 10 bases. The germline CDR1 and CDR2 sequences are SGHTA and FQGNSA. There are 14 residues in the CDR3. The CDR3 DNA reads TGTGCCAGCAGCTTATGGGGAGGGGACTATGGCTACACCTTC. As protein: CASSLWGGDYGYTF.

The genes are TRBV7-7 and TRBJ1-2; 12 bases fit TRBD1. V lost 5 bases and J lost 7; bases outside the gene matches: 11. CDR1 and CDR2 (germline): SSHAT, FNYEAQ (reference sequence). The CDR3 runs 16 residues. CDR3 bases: TGTGCCAGCAGCCCCCTTACGGGACAGGGGGCGCGTGGCTACACCTTC. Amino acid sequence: CASSPLTGQGARGYTF.

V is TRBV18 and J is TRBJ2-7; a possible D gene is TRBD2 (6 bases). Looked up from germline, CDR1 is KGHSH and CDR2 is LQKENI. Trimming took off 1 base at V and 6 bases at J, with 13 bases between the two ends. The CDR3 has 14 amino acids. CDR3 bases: TGTGCCAGCTCACCACAAGCGGGCCCCGGCGAGCAGTACTTC. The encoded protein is CASSPQAGPGEQYF.

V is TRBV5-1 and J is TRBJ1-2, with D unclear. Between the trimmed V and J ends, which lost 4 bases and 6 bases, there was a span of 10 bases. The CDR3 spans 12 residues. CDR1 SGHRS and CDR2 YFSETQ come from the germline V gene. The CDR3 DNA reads TGCGCCAGCAGCCCCGACATCGATGGCTACACCTTC. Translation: CASSPDIDGYTF.

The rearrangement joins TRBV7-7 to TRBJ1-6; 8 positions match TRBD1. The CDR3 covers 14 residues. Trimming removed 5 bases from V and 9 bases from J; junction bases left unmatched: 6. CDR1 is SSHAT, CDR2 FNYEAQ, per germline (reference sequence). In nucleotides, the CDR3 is TGTGCCAGCAGCCTCGGGACAGGTTCTTCACCCCTCCACTTT. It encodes CASSLGTGSSPLHF.

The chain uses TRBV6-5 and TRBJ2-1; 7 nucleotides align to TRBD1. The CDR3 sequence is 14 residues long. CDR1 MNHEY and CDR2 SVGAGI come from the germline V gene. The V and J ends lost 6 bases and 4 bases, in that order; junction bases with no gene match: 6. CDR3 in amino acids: CASREQGTYNEQFF. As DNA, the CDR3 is TGTGCCAGCAGGGAACAGGGGACGTACAATGAGCAGTTCTTC.

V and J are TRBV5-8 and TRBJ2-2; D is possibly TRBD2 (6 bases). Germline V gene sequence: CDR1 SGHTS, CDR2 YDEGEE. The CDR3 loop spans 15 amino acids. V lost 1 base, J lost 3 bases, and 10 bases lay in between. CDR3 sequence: CASSLMWEDTGELFF. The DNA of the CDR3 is TGTGCCAGCAGCTTGATGTGGGAGGACACCGGGGAGCTGTTTTTT.

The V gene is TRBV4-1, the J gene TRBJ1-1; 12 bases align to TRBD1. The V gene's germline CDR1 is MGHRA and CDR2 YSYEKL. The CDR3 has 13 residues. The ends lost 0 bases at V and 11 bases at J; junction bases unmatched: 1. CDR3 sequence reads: CASSQEGQGAAFF. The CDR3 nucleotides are TGCGCCAGCAGCCAAGAGGGACAGGGGGCGGCTTTCTTT.

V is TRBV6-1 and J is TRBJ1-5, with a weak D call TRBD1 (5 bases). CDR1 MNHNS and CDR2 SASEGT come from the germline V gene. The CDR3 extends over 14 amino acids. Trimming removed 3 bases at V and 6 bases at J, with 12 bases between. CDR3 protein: CASSEGGGVQPQHF. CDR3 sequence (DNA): TGTGCCAGCAGTGAGGGGGGGGGAGTTCAGCCCCAGCATTTT.

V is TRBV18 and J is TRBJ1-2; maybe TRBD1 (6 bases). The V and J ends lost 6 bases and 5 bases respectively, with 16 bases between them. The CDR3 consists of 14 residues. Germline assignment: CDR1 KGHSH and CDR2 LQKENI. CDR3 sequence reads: CASSLPRGVYGYTF. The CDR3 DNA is TGTGCCAGCTCCCTTCCCAGGGGAGTTTATGGCTACACCTTC.

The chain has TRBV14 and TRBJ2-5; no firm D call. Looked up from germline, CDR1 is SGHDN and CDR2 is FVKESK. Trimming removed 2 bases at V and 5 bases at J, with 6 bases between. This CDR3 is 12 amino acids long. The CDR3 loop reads CASSQMSETQYF. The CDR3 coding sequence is TGTGCCAGCAGCCAAATGAGCGAGACCCAGTACTTC.

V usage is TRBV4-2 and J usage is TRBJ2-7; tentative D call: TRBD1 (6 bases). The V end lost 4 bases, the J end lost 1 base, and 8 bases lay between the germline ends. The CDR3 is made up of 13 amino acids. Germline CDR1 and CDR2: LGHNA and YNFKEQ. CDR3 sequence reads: CASSPRGSYEQYF. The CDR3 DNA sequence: TGTGCCAGCAGCCCCAGGGGATCCTACGAGCAGTACTTC.

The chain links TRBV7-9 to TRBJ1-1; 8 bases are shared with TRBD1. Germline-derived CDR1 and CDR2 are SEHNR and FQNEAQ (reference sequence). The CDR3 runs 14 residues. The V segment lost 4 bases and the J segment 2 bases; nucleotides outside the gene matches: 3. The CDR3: CASSSGQGNTEAFF. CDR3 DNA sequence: TGTGCCAGCAGCTCTGGACAGGGAAACACTGAAGCTTTCTTT.